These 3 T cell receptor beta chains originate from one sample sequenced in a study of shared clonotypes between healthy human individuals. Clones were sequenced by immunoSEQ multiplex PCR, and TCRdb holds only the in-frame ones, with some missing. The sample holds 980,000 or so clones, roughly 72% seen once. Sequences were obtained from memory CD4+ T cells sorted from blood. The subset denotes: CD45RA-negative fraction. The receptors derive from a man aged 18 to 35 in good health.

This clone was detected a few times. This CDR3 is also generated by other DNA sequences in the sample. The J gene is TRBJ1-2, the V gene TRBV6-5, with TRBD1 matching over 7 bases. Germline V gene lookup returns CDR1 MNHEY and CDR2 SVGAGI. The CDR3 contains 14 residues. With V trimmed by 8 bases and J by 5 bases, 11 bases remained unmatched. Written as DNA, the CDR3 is TGTGCCAGCCGGAAACCGGGACAGACATATGGCTACACCTTC. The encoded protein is CASRKPGQTYGYTF.

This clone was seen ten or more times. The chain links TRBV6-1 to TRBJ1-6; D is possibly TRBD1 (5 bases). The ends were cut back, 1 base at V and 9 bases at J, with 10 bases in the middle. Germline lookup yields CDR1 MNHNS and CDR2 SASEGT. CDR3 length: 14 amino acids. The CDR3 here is CASSEGWGGSPLHF. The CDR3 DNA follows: TGTGCCAGCAGTGAAGGTTGGGGGGGTTCACCCCTCCACTTT.

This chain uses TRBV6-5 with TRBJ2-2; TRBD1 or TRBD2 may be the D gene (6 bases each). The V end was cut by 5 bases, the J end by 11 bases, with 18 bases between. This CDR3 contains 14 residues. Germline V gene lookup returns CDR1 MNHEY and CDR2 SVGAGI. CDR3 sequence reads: CASSTWGAGGELFF. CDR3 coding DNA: TGTGCCAGCAGTACGTGGGGGGCAGGAGGAGAGCTGTTTTTT.